Described below is a single T cell receptor (beta chain) sequence and its context. The data originate from a study of technical replicates of blood from a handful of donors. This CDR3 contains 14 residues. V gave up 1 base and J gave up 11 bases, with 17 bases separating them. Germline lookup yields CDR1 ENHRY and CDR2 SYGVKD. The table came from immunoSEQ multiplex PCR; TCRdb's copy has only in-frame clones and leaves some out. The table includes about 94,000 clones, 90% to 97% detected once. The sample consisted of T cells isolated from PBMCs. The TCR sequence derives from a human donor in good health. The chain has TRBV10-3 and TRBJ1-1; D call uncertain. This CDR3 reads CAISEYGEESYAFF. The CDR3 bases are TGTGCCATCAGTGAGTACGGCGAGGAATCGTACGCTTTCTTT.